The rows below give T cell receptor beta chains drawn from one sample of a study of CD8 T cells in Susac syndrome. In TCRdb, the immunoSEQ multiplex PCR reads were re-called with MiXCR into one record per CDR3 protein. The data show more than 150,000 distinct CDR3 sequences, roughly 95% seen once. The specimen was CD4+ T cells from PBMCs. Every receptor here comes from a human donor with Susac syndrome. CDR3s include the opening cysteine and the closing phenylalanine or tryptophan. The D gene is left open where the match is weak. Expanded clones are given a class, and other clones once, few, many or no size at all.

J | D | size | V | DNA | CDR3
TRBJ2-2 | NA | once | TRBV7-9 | TGTGCCAGCAGCTTACTCGACACCGGGGAGCTGTTTTTT | CASSLLDTGELFF
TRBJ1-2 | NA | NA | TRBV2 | TGTGCCAGCAGTGAAAGGACGGCTTATGGCTACACCTTC | CASSERTAYGYTF
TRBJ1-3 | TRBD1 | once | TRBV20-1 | TGCAGTGCTAGATCCGGGACAGGGGTCGGAAACACCATATATTTT | CSARSGTGVGNTIYF
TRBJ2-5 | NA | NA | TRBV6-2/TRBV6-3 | TGTGCCAGCAGCCGTACCATAAGTGCGGAGACCCAGTACTTC | CASSRTISAETQYF
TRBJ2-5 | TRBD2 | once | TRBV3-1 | TGTGCCAGCAGCCAAGATGTGGGCGGGAGTGTACAAGAGACCCAGTACTTC | CASSQDVGGSVQETQYF
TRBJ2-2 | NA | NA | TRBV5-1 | TGCGCCAGCAGCTTAAGCCCGTCGAGAACCGGGGAGCTGTTTTTT | CASSLSPSRTGELFF
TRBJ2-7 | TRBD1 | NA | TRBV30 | TGTGCCTGGAGTGGTTTGACAGGGGGCTACGAGCAGTACTTC | CAWSGLTGGYEQYF
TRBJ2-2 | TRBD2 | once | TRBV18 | TGTGCCAGCTCACCGAGAGGACTAGTCGCCGGGGAGCTGTTTTTT | CASSPRGLVAGELFF
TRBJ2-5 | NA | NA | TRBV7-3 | TGTGCCAGCAGCTTAATTGGCCGGGTTCGGGCCCAGTACTTC | CASSLIGRVRAQYF
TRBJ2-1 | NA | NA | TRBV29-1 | TGCAGCGTTGTAGGGCGGGGGCTTTACAATGAGCAGTTCTTC | CSVVGRGLYNEQFF
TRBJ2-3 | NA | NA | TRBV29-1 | TGCAGCGTTACCCCGGGACAGACTGCAGGAGGGACGCAGTATTTT | CSVTPGQTAGGTQYF
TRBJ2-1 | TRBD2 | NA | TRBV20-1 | TGCAGTGCTAGAGATCCGGTAGCGGGATTCTACAATGAGCAGTTCTTC | CSARDPVAGFYNEQFF
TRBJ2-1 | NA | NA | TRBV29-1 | TGCAGCGTTTTCCAGAATGAGCAGTTCTTC | CSVFQNEQFF
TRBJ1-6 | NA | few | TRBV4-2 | TGTGCCAGCAGCCAAGAGGGGGGCAATTCACCCCTCCACTTT | CASSQEGGNSPLHF
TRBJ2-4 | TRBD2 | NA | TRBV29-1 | TGCAGCGTTGTATCGGGAGGGTACATTCAGTACTTC | CSVVSGGYIQYF
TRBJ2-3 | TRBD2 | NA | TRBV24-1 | TGTGCCACCAGTGATTTGCGTGAGACTAGCGGGGAAGATACGCAGTATTTT | CATSDLRETSGEDTQYF
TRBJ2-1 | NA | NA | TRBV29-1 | TGCAGCGCGAGCCCGGGGAGCTCCTACAATGAGCAGTTCTTC | CSASPGSSYNEQFF
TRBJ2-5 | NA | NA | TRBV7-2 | TGTGCCAGCAGCTTAAGGGCCGGGAATCAAGAGACCCAGTACTTC | CASSLRAGNQETQYF
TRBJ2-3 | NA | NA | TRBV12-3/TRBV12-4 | TGTGCCAGCAGTTTACGGGCACCTACTACTAGCACAGATACGCAGTATTTT | CASSLRAPTTSTDTQYF
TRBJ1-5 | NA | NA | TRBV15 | TGTGCCACCAGCAGAGGCTACTCAGGGCGGGATCAGCCCCAGCATTTT | CATSRGYSGRDQPQHF
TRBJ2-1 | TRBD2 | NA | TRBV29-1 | TGCAGCGCAGGGACTAGCGGGAGCTCCTACAATGAGCAGTTCTTC | CSAGTSGSSYNEQFF
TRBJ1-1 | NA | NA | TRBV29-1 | TGCAGCGCGTGGGGTTTGAACACTGAAGCTTTCTTT | CSAWGLNTEAFF
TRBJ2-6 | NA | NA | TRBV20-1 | TGCAGTGCTCCACTTCGCTCTGGGGCCAACGTCCTGACTTTC | CSAPLRSGANVLTF
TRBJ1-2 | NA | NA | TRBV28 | TGTGCCAGCAGACCCGGACAGCCCAGCTATGGCTACACCTTC | CASRPGQPSYGYTF
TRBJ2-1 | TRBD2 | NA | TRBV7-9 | TGTGCCAGCAGCTTACCCGGGACTATGAACAATGAGCAGTTCTTC | CASSLPGTMNNEQFF
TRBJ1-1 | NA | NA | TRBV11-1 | TGTGCCAGCGGGGTGCAGGCGAACACTGAAGCTTTCTTT | CASGVQANTEAFF
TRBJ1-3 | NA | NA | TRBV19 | TGTGCCAGTGCACCCAAGTCTTTCTCTGGAAACACCATATATTTT | CASAPKSFSGNTIYF
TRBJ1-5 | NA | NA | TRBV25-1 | TGTGCCAGCAGCGTAAGAGGTAATCAGCCCCAGCATTTT | CASSVRGNQPQHF
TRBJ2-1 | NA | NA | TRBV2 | TGTGCCAGCAGCGGGAGCTATGAGCAGTTCTTC | CASSGSYEQFF
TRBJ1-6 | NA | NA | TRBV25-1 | TGTGCCAGCAGCGAATTGGACAGAGCCAATTCACCCCTCCACTTT | CASSELDRANSPLHF
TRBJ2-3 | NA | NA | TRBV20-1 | TGCAGTGCCCCCTTAGTGCACACAGATACGCAGTATTTT | CSAPLVHTDTQYF
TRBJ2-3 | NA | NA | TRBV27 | TGTGCCAGCAGTTTGGACTGTCCCCAAGGGTATTTT | CASSLDCPQGYF
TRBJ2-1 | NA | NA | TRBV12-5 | TGTGCTAGTGGTTTAGAGGGAACCTACAATGAGCAGTTCTTC | CASGLEGTYNEQFF
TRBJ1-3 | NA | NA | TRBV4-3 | TGCGCCAGCAGCCAAGAACCGGGGTCTGGAAACACCATATATTTT | CASSQEPGSGNTIYF